The 17 T cell receptor beta chains below were found in one sample sequenced in a study of blood T cell repertoires in COVID-19. Here immunoSEQ multiplex PCR was the method, and the copy in TCRdb shows in-frame clones only, minus some. The sample records 61,000 or so clones, 70% to 90% being singletons. Material for sequencing was peripheral blood. Every receptor here comes from a woman of 80 years or more with active COVID-19.

The gene calls are TRBV20-1 and TRBJ2-1, with D maybe TRBD2 (6 bases). Trimming shortened V by 3 bases and J by 2 bases, and 14 bases separated the two germline ends. There are 15 residues in the CDR3. Germline values: CDR1 DFQATT, CDR2 SNEGSKA (reference sequence). Here the CDR3 DNA reads TGCAGTGCTAGTCCCAGCGGGCGAGCCTACAATGAGCAGTTCTTC. This codes for CSASPSGRAYNEQFF.

In its sample, this clone was seen once. This chain links TRBV6-2 or TRBV6-3 with TRBJ1-5, with TRBD1 matching 8 bases. There are 14 residues in the CDR3. Germline V CDR1 and CDR2: MNHEY, SVGEGT. J gave up 8 bases and V 5 bases, and 8 bases lay outside the gene matches. In DNA, the CDR3 is TGTGCCAGCAGTAACCGACAGGGGAGGGAGCCCCAGCATTTT. This gives the protein CASSNRQGREPQHF.

The chain employs TRBV5-4 and TRBJ1-6; 7 bases line up with TRBD1. The V gene end was trimmed by 4 bases and the J gene end by 5 bases; junction bases not matched to a gene: 6. The germline CDR1 and CDR2 sequences are SGHNT and YYREEE (reference sequence). The CDR3 has 15 amino acids. The CDR3 spells CASSRTGTDNSPLHF. The CDR3 bases are TGTGCCAGCAGCCGGACCGGGACAGATAATTCACCCCTCCACTTT.

CDR3 in amino acids: CASTLAGLFGGKQFF. The CDR3 region has the DNA TGCGCCAGCACCCTAGCGGGGCTTTTCGGAGGGAAGCAGTTCTTC. The chain links TRBV10-1 to TRBJ2-1; TRBD2 matches 9 bases. V was clipped by 7 bases and J by 11 bases; unmatched bases: 15. This CDR3 is 15 amino acids long. Germline V gene data show CDR1 as WNHNN and CDR2 as SYGVQD (reference sequence).

CDR3 region: CASSPTGDYGYTF. For the CDR3, the DNA is TGTGCCAGCAGCCCCACAGGGGACTATGGCTACACCTTC. The chain carries TRBV12-3 or TRBV12-4 and TRBJ1-2; 7 positions agree with TRBD1. V was pared by 6 bases and J by 3 bases, with 4 bases of the junction left unmatched. The CDR3 totals 13 residues.

In this sample, this clone turned up once. This chain links TRBV6-1 with TRBJ2-3; TRBD2 matches at 7 bases. Losses at the gene ends were 2 bases for V and 6 bases for J; bases not matched to a gene: 5. The CDR3 is 14 amino acids. CDR1 and CDR2 (germline): MNHNS, SASEGT. The chain's CDR3 is CASSERAGRDTQYF. CDR3 DNA: TGTGCCAGCAGTGAAAGAGCGGGGAGGGATACGCAGTATTTT.

The J gene is TRBJ2-5, the V gene TRBV5-6; 8 bases are a match to TRBD1. J lost 6 bases, V lost 5 bases, and 9 bases had no gene match. This CDR3 comprises 14 residues. In germline, CDR1 is SGHDT, CDR2 YYEEEE. The chain's CDR3 is CASSLADRVKTQYF. Here the CDR3 DNA reads TGTGCCAGCAGTCTCGCGGACAGGGTAAAGACCCAGTACTTC.

The chain is built from TRBV19 and TRBJ2-1; TRBD2 matches at 12 bases. This CDR3 has 16 amino acids. With V trimmed by 4 bases and J by 7 bases, 8 bases remained unmatched. Per the germline V gene, CDR1 is LNHDA and CDR2 is SQIVND (reference sequence). CDR3 DNA: TGTGCCAGTAGTACCCCTAGCGGGGGGGCAAAGAATGAGCAGTTCTTC. Its protein is CASSTPSGGAKNEQFF.

Notes on this clone: The limits of the CDR3 on the DNA are not certain, so only TCRdb's listed CDR3 is given. The chain recombines TRBV28 with TRBJ1-2; the table's D call of TRBD1 was not tested on the DNA. The CDR3 has 12 amino acids, counting both end residues. Germline V CDR1 and CDR2: MDHEN, SYDVKM. This CDR3 is CASSSSYIGYTF.

The chain has TRBV5-4 and TRBJ2-3; no clear D gene. Germline assignment: CDR1 SGHNT and CDR2 YYREEE (reference sequence). The V gene lost 5 bases and the J gene lost 2 bases, with 12 bases spanning the gap. This CDR3 has 14 residues. The CDR3 bases are TGTGCCAGCAGGGTCGACTCGTTCACAGATACGCAGTATTTT. Translated, it gives CASRVDSFTDTQYF.

Written as DNA, the CDR3 is TGTGCCAGCGTCTTAGGGACTGACCAAGAGACCCAGTACTTC. It is translated as CASVLGTDQETQYF. The genes are TRBV2 and TRBJ2-5; TRBD2 might be the D (6 bases). This CDR3 has 14 residues. Germline assignment: CDR1 SNHLY and CDR2 FYNNEI. V lost 8 bases, J lost 0 bases, and 13 bases lay in between. Combining the CDR3 with reference TRBV2 and TRBJ2-5 gives the whole variable domain EPEVTQTPSHQVTQMGQEVILRCVPISNHLYFYWYRQILGQKVEFLVSFYNNEISEKSEIFDDQFSVERPDGSNFTLKIRSTKLEDSAMYFCASVLGTDQETQYFGPGTRLLVL.

The chain employs TRBV9 and TRBJ2-1; 10 bases line up with TRBD2. V lost 1 base and J lost 4; bases outside the gene matches: 11. The germline V gene encodes CDR1 SGDLS and CDR2 YYNGEE. The CDR3 length is 18 residues. CDR3 in amino acids: CASSVLLGSSGGYNEQFF. The CDR3 DNA reads TGTGCCAGCAGCGTACTGCTCGGTAGTAGCGGGGGGTACAATGAGCAGTTCTTC.

This rearrangement joins TRBV29-1 to TRBJ2-7; D call uncertain. The V gene's germline CDR1 is SQVTM and CDR2 ANQGSEA. This CDR3 comprises 13 residues. V gave up 4 bases and J gave up 1 base, with 11 bases separating them. CDR3: CSVVYSYSYEQYF. The CDR3 nucleotides are TGCAGCGTTGTCTATAGTTATTCCTACGAGCAGTACTTC.

This chain connects TRBV24-1 to TRBJ1-2; D is perhaps TRBD1 (6 bases). Germline lookup yields CDR1 KGHDR and CDR2 SFDVKD. The CDR3 is made up of 12 amino acids. The V and J ends lost 5 bases and 7 bases respectively, with 10 bases between them. The CDR3 bases are TGTGCCACCAGTGTAGCAGGGGTTGGCTACACCTTC. This encodes CATSVAGVGYTF.

CDR3 sequence reads: CASGFPSGVSTDTQYF. Written as DNA, the CDR3 is TGTGCTAGTGGTTTCCCTAGCGGGGTAAGCACAGATACGCAGTATTTT. The chain links TRBV12-5 to TRBJ2-3, with TRBD2 identical over 9 bases. V shed 3 bases and J 0 bases; nucleotides not matched to a gene: 4. The CDR3 is made up of 16 amino acids. The germline gives CDR1 LGHNT, CDR2 FRNRAP. The whole variable domain, remainder taken from reference TRBV12-5 and TRBJ2-3, is DARVTQTPRHKVTEMGQEVTMRCQPILGHNTVFWYRQTMMQGLELLAYFRNRAPLDDSGMPKDRFSAEMPDATLATLKIQPSEPRDSAVYFCASGFPSGVSTDTQYFGPGTRLTVL.

J is TRBJ2-7 and V is TRBV2; 7 bases line up with TRBD1. The CDR3 consists of 14 residues. V gave up 7 bases and J gave up 2 bases; unmatched junction bases: 8. In germline, CDR1 is SNHLY, CDR2 FYNNEI. CDR3 loop: CASNHDRDAYEQYF. CDR3 DNA sequence: TGTGCCAGCAACCACGACAGGGATGCCTACGAGCAGTACTTC.

The chain joins TRBV28 to TRBJ2-5; tentative D call: TRBD1 (6 bases). The CDR3 consists of 14 residues. Per germline, CDR1 MDHEN and CDR2 SYDVKM. Trimming shortened V by 6 bases and J by 3 bases, and 14 bases separated the two germline ends. The CDR3: CASSPLGAEETQYF. The CDR3 DNA is TGTGCCAGCAGCCCCTTGGGGGCCGAAGAGACCCAGTACTTC.